This T cell receptor beta chain was recovered during a study of shared clonotypes between healthy human individuals. This table comes from immunoSEQ multiplex PCR, and its TCRdb copy is limited to in-frame clones, with some not included. Of about 670,000 clones listed, around 72% were seen once; the top ten hold approximately 1.8%. This CDR3 contains 13 residues. Germline lookup yields CDR1 SNHLY and CDR2 FYNNEI. V shed 8 bases and J 3 bases; nucleotides not matched to a gene: 6. The chain is built from TRBV2 and TRBJ2-7; 8 bases align to TRBD2. This receptor was obtained from a woman aged 25 to 45 in good health. Sample: memory CD4+ T cells sorted from blood. Regarding subset: CD45RA-negative fraction. The CDR3 DNA sequence: TGTGCCAGCCGGGTCACTAGCGGCTACGAGCAGTACTTC. Encoded protein: CASRVTSGYEQYF.